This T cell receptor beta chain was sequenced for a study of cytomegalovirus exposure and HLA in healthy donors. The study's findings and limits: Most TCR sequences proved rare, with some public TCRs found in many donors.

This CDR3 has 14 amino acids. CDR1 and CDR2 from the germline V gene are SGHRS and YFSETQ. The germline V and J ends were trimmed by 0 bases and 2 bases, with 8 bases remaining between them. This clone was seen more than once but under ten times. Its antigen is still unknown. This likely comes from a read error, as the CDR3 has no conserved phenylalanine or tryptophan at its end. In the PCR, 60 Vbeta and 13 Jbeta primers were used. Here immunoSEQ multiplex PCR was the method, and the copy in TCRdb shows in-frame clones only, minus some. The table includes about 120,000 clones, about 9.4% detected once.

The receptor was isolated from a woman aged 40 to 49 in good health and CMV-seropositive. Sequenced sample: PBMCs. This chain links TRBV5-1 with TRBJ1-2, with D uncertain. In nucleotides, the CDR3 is TGCGCCAGCAGCTTGGGCGGAGAGAACTATGGCTACACCGTC. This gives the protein CASSLGGENYGYTV.